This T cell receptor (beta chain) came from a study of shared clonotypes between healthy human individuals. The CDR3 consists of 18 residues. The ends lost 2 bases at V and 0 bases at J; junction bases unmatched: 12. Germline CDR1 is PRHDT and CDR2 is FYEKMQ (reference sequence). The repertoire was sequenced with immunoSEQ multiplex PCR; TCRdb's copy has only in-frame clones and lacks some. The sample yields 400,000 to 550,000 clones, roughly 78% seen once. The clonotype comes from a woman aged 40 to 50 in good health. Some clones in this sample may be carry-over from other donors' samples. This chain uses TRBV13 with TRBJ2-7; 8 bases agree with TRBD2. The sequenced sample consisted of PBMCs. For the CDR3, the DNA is TGTGCCAGCAGCTTAAGTTTGAGGTATAGCGGGGCCTCCTACGAGCAGTACTTC. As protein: CASSLSLRYSGASYEQYF.